The TCR beta chain described here comes from a study of cytomegalovirus exposure and HLA in healthy donors. The donors belonged to the 120-subject validation cohort, separate from the approximately 700-subject first cohort. The protocol was immunoSEQ multiplex PCR, while the TCRdb copy is restricted to in-frame clones and leaves out a portion. The table lists about 240,000 clones, around 87% of them singletons, with around 3% in the top ten. The sequence came from a man younger than 30 in good health and CMV-seronegative. What was sequenced was PBMCs.

CDR3 sequence reads: CASSRSILQPGTGTHTIYF. The DNA of the CDR3 is TGTGCCAGCAGCCGAAGTATACTCCAACCCGGGACAGGAACCCACACCATATATTTT. This sequence joins TRBV7-9 and TRBJ1-3, with TRBD1 matching over 8 bases. In germline, CDR1 is SEHNR, CDR2 FQNEAQ (reference sequence). J lost 8 bases, V lost 5 bases, and 23 bases had no gene match. The CDR3 has 19 residues.